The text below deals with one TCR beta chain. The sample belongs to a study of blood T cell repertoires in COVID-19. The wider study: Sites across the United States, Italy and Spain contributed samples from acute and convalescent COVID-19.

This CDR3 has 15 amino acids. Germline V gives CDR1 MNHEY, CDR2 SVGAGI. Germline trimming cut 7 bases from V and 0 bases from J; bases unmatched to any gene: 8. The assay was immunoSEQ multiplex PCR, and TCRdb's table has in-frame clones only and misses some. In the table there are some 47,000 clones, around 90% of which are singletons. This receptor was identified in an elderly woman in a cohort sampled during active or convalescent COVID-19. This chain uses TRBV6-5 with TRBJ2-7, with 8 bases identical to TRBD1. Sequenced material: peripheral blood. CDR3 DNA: TGTGCCAGCAATAAAGGACAGGGCCTCTCCTACGAGCAGTACTTC. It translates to CASNKGQGLSYEQYF.